The rows below give T cell receptor beta chains drawn from one sample of a study of shared clonotypes between healthy human individuals. Generated by immunoSEQ multiplex PCR, the TCRdb table keeps only in-frame clones and is missing some. This table has over 1.5 million clones, 95% to 99% appearing once. Sequencing used naive CD4+ T cells sorted from blood. The receptor set was obtained from a young man in good health. Both conserved end residues are part of each CDR3. The order of the fields is D gene, J gene, clone size, CDR3 length, V gene, CDR3 protein, CDR3 DNA. A D gene is named only where the DNA matches it firmly. For some rows the clone size is stated as once, few or many, or as a class when expanded; others skip it.

TRBD1	TRBJ1-4	-	14	TRBV5-1	CASSSTGLGEKLFF	TGCGCCAGCAGCTCGACAGGGTTGGGTGAAAAACTGTTTTTT
-	TRBJ1-1	-	13	TRBV27	CATRGWGRTEAFF	TGTGCCACCCGGGGGTGGGGTCGCACTGAAGCTTTCTTT
TRBD2	TRBJ2-5	-	15	TRBV2	CASSEVAGGGETQYF	TGTGCCAGCAGTGAGGTTGCGGGGGGTGGAGAGACCCAGTACTTC
TRBD2	TRBJ2-1	-	16	TRBV2	CASSAWMTSAVNEQFF	TGTGCCAGCAGCGCGTGGATGACTAGCGCCGTCAATGAGCAGTTCTTC
-	TRBJ2-5	-	14	TRBV27	CASSLRFGGETQYF	TGTGCCAGCAGTTTAAGGTTCGGAGGAGAGACCCAGTACTTC
TRBD2	TRBJ2-5	-	14	TRBV27	CASRLAGGGATQYF	TGTGCCAGCAGACTAGCGGGAGGGGGAGCGACCCAGTACTTC
-	TRBJ2-3	-	14	TRBV7-6	CASSYRLRTDTQYF	TGTGCCAGCAGCTATCGTTTGAGGACAGATACGCAGTATTTT
-	TRBJ2-3	-	14	TRBV5-1	CASRADGNTDTQYF	TGCGCCAGCCGGGCGGATGGAAACACAGATACGCAGTATTTT
-	TRBJ1-5	-	11	TRBV29-1	CSVEGPQPQHF	TGCAGCGTTGAAGGGCCTCAGCCCCAGCATTTT
-	TRBJ2-1	-	16	TRBV7-2	CASSLGILSSYNEQFF	TGTGCCAGCAGCTTAGGAATCTTAAGCTCCTACAATGAGCAGTTCTTC
-	TRBJ1-2	-	13	TRBV15	CATSRGTEPPRTF	TGTGCCACCAGCAGAGGGACCGAGCCACCGAGAACCTTC
TRBD2	TRBJ2-7	-	13	TRBV2	CASSGGLASEQYF	TGTGCCAGCAGTGGAGGACTAGCGAGCGAGCAGTACTTC
-	TRBJ1-3	-	15	TRBV18	CASSPASATGNTIYF	TGTGCCAGCTCACCAGCCAGCGCCACTGGAAACACCATATATTTT
-	TRBJ2-2	-	16	TRBV28	CASSFLTGPNTGELFF	TGTGCCAGCAGTTTCCTGACAGGCCCGAACACCGGGGAGCTGTTTTTT
-	TRBJ2-5	-	13	TRBV11-2	CASSLGGVETQYF	TGTGCCAGCAGCTTAGGGGGGGTAGAGACCCAGTACTTC
TRBD1	TRBJ2-1	-	20	TRBV14	CASSFGVGTGGAVRNNEQFF	TGTGCCAGCAGCTTCGGAGTGGGGACAGGGGGCGCTGTACGAAACAATGAGCAGTTCTTC
TRBD2	TRBJ2-1	once	15	TRBV6-6	CASHSGRVSYNEQFF	TGTGCCAGCCACAGCGGGAGGGTCTCCTACAATGAGCAGTTCTTC
-	TRBJ1-2	-	14	TRBV5-4	CASSTAWGPYGYTF	TGTGCCAGCAGCACGGCTTGGGGACCGTATGGCTACACCTTC
-	TRBJ2-1	-	14	TRBV9	CASRYGTTGGEQFF	TGTGCCAGCAGATACGGGACAACTGGGGGTGAGCAGTTCTTC
TRBD1	TRBJ2-7	-	14	TRBV11-2	CASSLGQATYEQYF	TGTGCCAGCAGCTTGGGACAGGCCACCTACGAGCAGTACTTC
-	TRBJ2-2	-	16	TRBV6-5	CASSYRGGAATGELFF	TGTGCCAGCAGTTACCGTGGAGGGGCGGCCACCGGGGAGCTGTTTTTT
-	TRBJ2-6	-	15	TRBV9	CASSAAHSGANVLTF	TGTGCCAGCAGCGCGGCCCACTCTGGGGCCAACGTCCTGACTTTC
-	TRBJ1-2	once	15	TRBV2	CASSPPGGYGYGYTF	TGTGCCAGCAGCCCCCCTGGAGGGTACGGCTATGGCTACACCTTC
-	TRBJ2-3	-	12	TRBV18	CASGGRRDTQYF	TGTGCCAGCGGGGGCCGGAGAGATACGCAGTATTTT
TRBD2	TRBJ2-7	-	17	TRBV15	CATSRDSMGGVFYEQYF	TGTGCCACCAGCAGAGATTCAATGGGAGGGGTTTTCTACGAGCAGTACTTC
-	TRBJ2-3	-	16	TRBV11-2	CASSLGVGASTDTQYF	TGTGCCAGCAGCTTAGGAGTTGGGGCTAGCACAGATACGCAGTATTTT
-	TRBJ2-2	-	16	TRBV6-5	CASSYFGAGNTGELFF	TGTGCCAGCAGTTATTTCGGGGCAGGAAACACCGGGGAGCTGTTTTTT
TRBD1	TRBJ2-7	-	16	TRBV7-9	CASSFRGQGRTYEQYF	TGTGCCAGCAGCTTTAGGGGGCAGGGTCGAACCTACGAGCAGTACTTC
-	TRBJ2-3	-	15	TRBV5-1	CASSEARSSTDTQYF	TGCGCCAGCAGCGAAGCCAGGAGTAGCACAGATACGCAGTATTTT
TRBD1	TRBJ2-3	-	15	TRBV29-1	CSAHHRGTSTDTQYF	TGCAGCGCCCACCACAGGGGGACTAGCACAGATACGCAGTATTTT
TRBD2	TRBJ2-1	-	16	TRBV9	CASSVGPSGSFYEQFF	TGTGCCAGCAGCGTAGGTCCTAGCGGGAGCTTTTATGAGCAGTTCTTC
-	TRBJ1-1	-	14	TRBV27	CASSLIGMNTEAFF	TGTGCCAGCAGTTTAATAGGAATGAACACTGAAGCTTTCTTT
-	TRBJ1-1	-	15	TRBV10-3	CAISELPGGAPEAFF	TGTGCCATCAGTGAGCTCCCGGGAGGCGCGCCTGAAGCTTTCTTT
-	TRBJ2-3	-	14	TRBV5-1	CASSLGQPTDTQYF	TGCGCCAGCAGCTTGGGACAACCCACAGATACGCAGTATTTT
TRBD2	TRBJ2-1	-	15	TRBV6-6	CASSPGKRESNEQFF	TGTGCCAGCAGCCCCGGGAAGCGGGAGTCCAATGAGCAGTTCTTC
-	TRBJ2-1	-	13	TRBV28	CASTVPPFNEQFF	TGTGCCAGCACTGTTCCCCCCTTCAATGAGCAGTTCTTC
TRBD1	TRBJ2-7	-	13	TRBV25-1	CASRGDSSYEQYF	TGTGCCAGCAGGGGGGACAGTTCCTACGAGCAGTACTTC
-	TRBJ1-1	-	10	TRBV7-9	CASSLIEAFF	TGTGCCAGCAGCTTAATTGAAGCTTTCTTT
-	TRBJ2-7	-	14	TRBV4-2	CASSQLFLGDEQYF	TGTGCCAGCAGCCAACTATTTCTGGGGGACGAGCAGTACTTC
-	TRBJ1-5	once	15	TRBV19	CAGGAAGKSNQPQHF	TGTGCCGGGGGCGCCGCTGGCAAAAGCAATCAGCCCCAGCATTTT
-	TRBJ2-1	-	15	TRBV18	CASSPILQGYNEQFF	TGTGCCAGCTCACCAATTCTTCAGGGCTACAATGAGCAGTTCTTC
-	TRBJ2-2	once	14	TRBV5-1	CASSLSGRTGELFF	TGCGCCAGCAGCTTATCGGGGAGAACCGGGGAGCTGTTTTTT
TRBD2	TRBJ2-1	-	20	TRBV28	CASSFPPRLAGVSSYNEQFF	TGTGCCAGCAGTTTTCCCCCCCGACTAGCGGGAGTTTCCTCCTACAATGAGCAGTTCTTC
-	TRBJ2-7	-	16	TRBV7-2	CASSFPTVTGAYEQYF	TGTGCCAGCAGCTTTCCGACTGTCACGGGGGCTTACGAGCAGTACTTC
TRBD2	TRBJ2-5	-	16	TRBV18	CASSPRLAGVRETQYF	TGTGCCAGCTCACCACGACTAGCGGGAGTCCGGGAGACCCAGTACTTC
-	TRBJ2-7	-	14	TRBV5-5	CASSPGTPFSEQYF	TGTGCCAGCAGCCCCGGGACCCCTTTTTCCGAGCAGTACTTC
TRBD2	TRBJ2-1	-	15	TRBV2	CASSAQASGYNEQFF	TGTGCCAGCAGTGCCCAAGCTAGCGGCTACAATGAGCAGTTCTTC
TRBD2	TRBJ2-1	-	13	TRBV13	CASSPYGRDEQFF	TGTGCCAGCAGCCCCTACGGGAGGGATGAGCAGTTCTTC